The 13 T cell receptor beta chains given below trace back to one sample, sequenced in a study of T cell changes during pregnancy in multiple sclerosis. The assay was immunoSEQ multiplex PCR, and TCRdb's table has in-frame clones only and misses some. The sample has roughly 100,000 clones; approximately 90% are singletons. The source was peripheral blood, collected after pregnancy. These receptors originate from a female donor with multiple sclerosis, enrolled in a pregnancy study.

This chain uses TRBV4-2 with TRBJ1-2, with TRBD1 identical over 9 bases. Germline V gene lookup returns CDR1 LGHNA and CDR2 YNFKEQ. There are 16 residues in the CDR3. The V and J ends lost 5 bases and 7 bases, in that order; junction bases with no gene match: 14. CDR3 amino acids: CASSSTGGAFLSGYTF. The CDR3 bases are TGTGCCAGCAGCTCCACAGGGGGCGCCTTCCTTAGTGGCTACACCTTC.

The rearrangement joins TRBV27 to TRBJ2-5, with 14 bases fitting TRBD2. This CDR3 comprises 16 residues. V lost 5 bases, J lost 2 bases, and 4 bases stayed unmatched. Per germline, CDR1 MNHEY and CDR2 SMNVEV (reference sequence). The CDR3 sequence: CASSPRLAGGQETQYF. In DNA form, the CDR3 reads TGTGCCAGCAGTCCGCGACTAGCGGGGGGGCAAGAGACCCAGTACTTC.

This clone was seen only a few times. CDR3 sequence reads: CASSIGTEAFF. The CDR3 coding sequence is TGTGCCAGTAGTATCGGGACTGAAGCTTTCTTT. The rearrangement joins TRBV19 to TRBJ1-1; the D is unclear. The CDR3 extends over 11 amino acids. Deletions cut 3 bases from V and 5 bases from J, with 4 bases between. CDR1 is LNHDA, CDR2 SQIVND, per germline (reference sequence).

This chain joins TRBV5-1 and TRBJ1-5; D might be TRBD1 (6 bases). The CDR3 is 14 residues long. CDR1 SGHRS and CDR2 YFSETQ come from the germline V gene. Between the trimmed V and J ends, which lost 4 bases and 3 bases, there was a span of 11 bases. The CDR3 region is CASSPTGDNQPQHF. The CDR3 nucleotides read TGCGCCAGCAGCCCGACAGGAGACAATCAGCCCCAGCATTTT.

The chain employs TRBV9 and TRBJ2-2; a weak D match, TRBD2 (5 bases). V was trimmed by 3 bases and J by 8 bases, leaving 5 bases between them. Germline-derived CDR1 and CDR2 are SGDLS and YYNGEE. The CDR3 is 11 amino acids. The CDR3 sequence: CASSAGGELFF. CDR3 sequence (DNA): TGTGCCAGCAGCGCGGGGGGGGAGCTGTTTTTT.

The chain links TRBV7-9 to TRBJ1-1; D call uncertain. Germline V gene data show CDR1 as SEHNR and CDR2 as FQNEAQ (reference sequence). The CDR3 is 14 residues long. Trimming took 1 base from V and 1 from J, leaving 7 bases between them. The CDR3 protein is CASSLVATNTEAFF. The CDR3 DNA is TGTGCCAGCAGCTTAGTGGCAACGAACACTGAAGCTTTCTTT.

The chain is built from TRBV25-1 and TRBJ1-1; D ambiguous. The CDR3 is made up of 14 amino acids. Trimming took off 4 bases at V and 1 base at J, with 10 bases between the two ends. Germline CDR1 and CDR2: MGHDK and SYGVNS. CDR3 coding DNA: TGTGCCAGCAGTGTCTCTGGGAGGAACACTGAAGCTTTCTTT. This codes for CASSVSGRNTEAFF.

V and J are TRBV5-1 and TRBJ2-5; 8 bases align to TRBD1. V shed 0 bases and J 1 base; nucleotides not matched to a gene: 8. Per the germline V gene, CDR1 is SGHRS and CDR2 is YFSETQ. CDR3 length: 17 residues. The CDR3 DNA follows: TGCGCCAGCAGCTTGGGGGGAGCAGGGGGCGGCCAAGAGACCCAGTACTTC. It specifies CASSLGGAGGGQETQYF.

The chain is built from TRBV30 and TRBJ2-1; D gene uncertain. The CDR3 sequence is 15 residues long. In germline, CDR1 is GTSNPN, CDR2 SVGIG (reference sequence). Trimming stripped 2 bases from V and 0 bases from J, with 11 bases between. The CDR3 sequence is CAWSPPRSSYNEQFF. DNA of the CDR3: TGTGCCTGGAGTCCCCCAAGGAGCTCCTACAATGAGCAGTTCTTC.

The J gene is TRBJ2-3, the V gene TRBV5-4; 7 positions match TRBD2. The CDR3 length is 16 residues. The V gene's germline CDR1 is SGHNT and CDR2 YYREEE (reference sequence). V trimming: 10 bases; J trimming: 1 base; junction bases outside the gene matches: 15. The CDR3 reads CASQRERGLRTDTQYF. In DNA, the CDR3 is TGTGCCTCCCAACGTGAGCGGGGTTTACGCACAGATACGCAGTATTTT.

Written as DNA, the CDR3 is TGTGCCTGGAGGATGGGACTAGCGGGAGGGGAGACCCAGTACTTC. Its protein is CAWRMGLAGGETQYF. V and J are TRBV30 and TRBJ2-5, with 16 bases lining up with TRBD2. This CDR3 is built from 15 residues. Trimming at V came to 3 bases and at J to 5 bases, leaving 3 bases not matched to a gene. Germline lookup yields CDR1 GTSNPN and CDR2 SVGIG (reference sequence).

The V and J genes are TRBV5-4 and TRBJ2-5, with TRBD2 identical over 10 bases. Germline CDR1 is SGHNT and CDR2 is YYREEE (reference sequence). CDR3 size: 16 residues. V trimming: 4 bases; J trimming: 2 bases; junction bases outside the gene matches: 8. For the CDR3, the DNA is TGTGCCAGCAGCAGGGGAGGACTAGCGGCACAAGAGACCCAGTACTTC. Translation gives CASSRGGLAAQETQYF.

This clone was recorded once. The CDR3 loop reads CASSQDSPISGGGRTQYF. CDR3 nucleotides: TGTGCCAGCAGCCAAGATTCTCCCATTAGCGGGGGAGGCCGGACCCAGTACTTC. The chain recombines TRBV4-2 with TRBJ2-5; 9 bases map to TRBD2. Germline V lookup: CDR1 LGHNA, CDR2 YNFKEQ. This CDR3 has 18 residues. Trimming at V came to 0 bases and at J to 7 bases, leaving 15 bases not matched to a gene.